Listed below are T cell receptor beta chains from one sample, sequenced in a study of T cell repertoires in aging, cancer and after chemotherapy. TCRdb reanalysed the multiplex PCR reads using MiXCR and keeps one entry per CDR3 protein. The data hold approximately 10,000 distinct CDR3 sequences, with roughly 40% observed a single time. The sample comprised blood. These receptor sequences come from a human donor in good health. Each CDR3 is given with its conserved first and last residue. D genes are given only for firm matches. Part of the rows lack a size; the others show once, few, many or a class for expanded clones.

D gene	clone size	V gene	J gene	CDR3 DNA	CDR3 protein
TRBD2	few	TRBV12-3/TRBV12-4	TRBJ2-5	TGTGCCAGCAGGACTAGCGGGGGGGGAGAGACCCAGTACTTC	CASRTSGGGETQYF
.	few	TRBV5-1	TRBJ1-2	TGCGCCAGCAGCTTGTCTCTGGGCGGCTACACCTTC	CASSLSLGGYTF
.	.	TRBV24-1	TRBJ2-7	TGTGCCACCAGTGATACGCCACCAACCAAGCAGTACTTC	CATSDTPPTKQYF
.	few	TRBV20-1	TRBJ1-6	TGCAGTGTCCGGCTGGGGGATTCACCCCTCCACTTT	CSVRLGDSPLHF
.	.	TRBV30	TRBJ1-6	TGTGCCTGGAGTCTCGGACAGATGAGCTCCTATAATTCACCCCTCCACTTT	CAWSLGQMSSYNSPLHF
TRBD1	.	TRBV6-1	TRBJ1-5	TGTGCCAGCAGACCTAAAACCCGGGACAGCCCGAATCAGCCCCAGCATTTT	CASRPKTRDSPNQPQHF
.	.	TRBV28	TRBJ2-7	TGTGCCAGCAGAAACCCCGGGGTTGGGTTTTACGAGCAGTACTTC	CASRNPGVGFYEQYF
TRBD2	.	TRBV19	TRBJ2-1	TGTGCCAGTAGTATAGCTAGCGGGAGGATCCCCCATTTATACAATGAGCAGTTCTTC	CASSIASGRIPHLYNEQFF
.	.	TRBV6-5	TRBJ2-2	TGTGCCAGCAGTCCTGACGATCGAGGGGGGTACACCGGGGAGCTGTTTTTT	CASSPDDRGGYTGELFF
.	few	TRBV12-3/TRBV12-4	TRBJ2-7	TGTGCCAGCTCAACCGTGGGCGGGCCCGAGCAGTACTTC	CASSTVGGPEQYF